This T cell receptor (beta chain) appears in the sequencing data of a study of T-cell reconstitution after alpha-beta-depleted transplantation in children. Study findings and constraints: It was reported that alpha-beta T cells came from several hundred expanded graft clones (about two months after transplant). The authors attributed T-cell counts and diversity one year after transplant mostly to newly produced T cells. Where some patients showed high TCRbeta diversity at day 60, it came from recipient T cells and thymic progenitors that had survived.

The CDR3 loop spans 15 amino acids. The V end lost 7 bases, the J end lost 2 bases, and 21 bases lay between the germline ends. Germline V gene data show CDR1 as SQVTM and CDR2 as ANQGSEA. This clonotype came up many times. The target antigen is unknown. The library targeted TCRbeta and was prepared with unique molecular identifiers. Via MiXCR, TCRdb re-called the PCR reads, giving one row per CDR3 protein. The sample shows 200,000 to 250,000 distinct CDR3 sequences, approximately 10% of them seen only once. The source of this sequence is a child less than two years old with acute myeloid leukemia, due to receive a stem cell transplant. Sequencing used PBMCs, obtained before TCRalphabeta/CD19-depleted stem cell transplant. The gene calls are TRBV29-1 and TRBJ2-7, with D tentatively TRBD1 (5 bases). DNA of the CDR3: TGCAGCGCCGAAGGGCTGGGTACAGGAACCTACGAGCAGTACTTC. It specifies CSAEGLGTGTYEQYF.